The clone carrying this T cell receptor (beta chain) was detected a few times. Its antigen is not known. The data belong to a study of response to subunit inactivated influenza vaccine. TCRdb re-called the RT-PCR reads with MiXCR, one entry per CDR3 protein. Of 530,000 or so distinct CDR3 sequences listed, approximately 24% are singletons. The CDR3 runs 19 residues. V dropped 6 bases and J dropped 2; count of bases not matched to a gene: 15. General study findings and limits: That few new T cells are recruited by each seasonal influenza vaccination was the authors' suggestion.

The sequence was collected from a man aged 50-60 years who received an inactivated influenza vaccine. Sequences were derived from CD4+ T cells sorted from PBMCs, sampled about 5 days after vaccination. The gene calls are TRBV12-3 or TRBV12-4 and TRBJ1-5, with 11 bases aligning to TRBD1. Here the CDR3 DNA reads TGTGCCAGCAGCAGCGCCGGACAGGGGGCTCATTGGGGCAATCAGCCCCAGCATTTT. It yields the protein CASSSAGQGAHWGNQPQHF.